Each of the 22 T cell receptor beta chains below was sequenced from the same sample in a study of identical twins. Each CDR3 protein is one row after TCRdb ran MiXCR on the 5' RACE reads. This sample has 410,000 or so distinct CDR3 sequences; around a sixth occur once, and the top ten carry more than 10%. Sequences were obtained from naive T cells sorted from blood. These receptors all come from a man aged 45-60 years in good health.

The sample holds a few counts of this clonotype. The V and J genes are TRBV6-2 or TRBV6-3 and TRBJ1-1, with D possibly matching TRBD1 (5 bases). This CDR3 has 11 amino acids. The V gene lost 6 bases and the J gene lost 7 bases, with 9 bases spanning the gap. The germline V gene has CDR1 MNHEY and CDR2 SVGEGT. The CDR3 DNA sequence: TGTGCCAGCAGCCAAGACAGTGAAGCTTTCTTT. Its protein is CASSQDSEAFF.

This rearrangement joins TRBV9 to TRBJ1-1; D unresolved. Per the germline V gene, CDR1 is SGDLS and CDR2 is YYNGEE. Trimming removed 0 bases from V and 0 bases from J, with 9 bases in between. The CDR3 runs 15 residues. This CDR3 is CASSVVHGMNTEAFF. The CDR3, as DNA: TGTGCCAGCAGCGTAGTGCACGGAATGAACACTGAAGCTTTCTTT.

The J gene is TRBJ2-1, the V gene TRBV4-1; 11 bases are a match to TRBD1. From germline, CDR1 is MGHRA and CDR2 YSYEKL. The CDR3 covers 20 residues. With 3 bases clipped from V and 0 bases from J, the junction kept 13 bases outside the gene matches. DNA for the CDR3: TGCGCCAGCAGCCATGCCGGACAGGGGGCCCAGGATAGCTCCTACAATGAGCAGTTCTTC. Translated: CASSHAGQGAQDSSYNEQFF.

This clonotype was detected ten times or more. This rearrangement joins TRBV20-1 to TRBJ2-7, with D possibly matching TRBD1 (6 bases). Germline CDR1 DFQATT, CDR2 SNEGSKA (reference sequence). Trimming took off 3 bases at V and 4 bases at J, with 10 bases between the two ends. The CDR3 is made up of 12 amino acids. The CDR3 DNA reads as TGCAGTGCTAGGGACAGCGCTTACGAGCAGTACTTC. It yields the protein CSARDSAYEQYF.

This clonotype has just a few counts. The chain employs TRBV15 and TRBJ2-3, with 8 bases lining up with TRBD1. The germline V gene has CDR1 LNHNV and CDR2 YYDKDF (reference sequence). The trim removed 3 bases at V and 4 bases at J, leaving 6 bases unmatched. This CDR3 spans 15 amino acids. CDR3 nucleotides: TGTGCCACCAGCAGGGAGACAGGGGTCGCAGATACGCAGTATTTT. Residues: CATSRETGVADTQYF.

This clonotype was seen a handful of times. The V and J genes are TRBV29-1 and TRBJ2-1, with a tentative D call TRBD2 (6 bases). CDR3 length: 12 residues. Germline CDR1 is SQVTM and CDR2 is ANQGSEA. CDR3: CSQGGPYNEQFF. The CDR3 DNA is TGCAGTCAAGGAGGGCCTTACAATGAGCAGTTCTTC.

This clonotype showed up just a few times. This chain links TRBV7-2 with TRBJ2-7; 7 bases align to TRBD1. J was trimmed by 1 base and V by 4 bases; bases with no gene match: 4. The CDR3 consists of 14 residues. Germline V gives CDR1 SGHTA, CDR2 FQGNSA. The CDR3: CASSWTTGSYEQYF. The CDR3, as DNA: TGTGCCAGCAGCTGGACGACAGGGTCCTACGAGCAGTACTTC.

The chain employs TRBV20-1 and TRBJ2-1; D gene unclear. The CDR3 covers 13 residues. Germline V CDR1 and CDR2: DFQATT, SNEGSKA (reference sequence). The V gene lost 8 bases and the J gene lost 0 bases, with 11 bases spanning the gap. The CDR3 reads CSSGRTSYNEQFF. As DNA, the CDR3 is TGCAGTTCCGGACGAACCTCCTACAATGAGCAGTTCTTC.

This clonotype was observed a handful of times. V gene TRBV18 combines with J gene TRBJ2-1; the D gene could be TRBD1 or TRBD2 (6 bases each). The V gene lost 1 base and the J gene lost 3 bases, with 10 bases spanning the gap. Germline V gene data show CDR1 as KGHSH and CDR2 as LQKENI. The CDR3 extends over 15 amino acids. The CDR3 loop reads CASSPRGTNYNEQFF. CDR3 in DNA: TGTGCCAGCTCACCACGCGGGACAAACTACAATGAGCAGTTCTTC.

The rearrangement joins TRBV6-2 or TRBV6-3 to TRBJ1-5; possibly TRBD1 for D (5 bases). The V gene's germline CDR1 is MNHEY and CDR2 SVGEGT. V gave up 2 bases and J gave up 4 bases, with 15 bases separating them. The CDR3 is made up of 16 amino acids. CDR3 DNA sequence: TGTGCCAGCAGTTACGTGCCGGGACTAGCAAATCAGCCCCAGCATTTT. It yields the protein CASSYVPGLANQPQHF.

This clonotype has a count of ten or more. This chain joins TRBV9 and TRBJ2-2; 8 nucleotides line up with TRBD2. The CDR3 extends over 15 amino acids. Germline CDR1 reads SGDLS; CDR2 reads YYNGEE. The junction had 9 bases not matched to a gene; V was cut back by 4 bases and J by 7 bases. The CDR3 DNA reads as TGTGCCAGCAGCCGAGAGCGGGGGCTAGTCGGGGAGCTGTTTTTT. Encoded protein: CASSRERGLVGELFF. Filled out from reference TRBV9 and TRBJ2-2, the complete variable domain reads DSGVTQTPKHLITATGQRVTLRCSPRSGDLSVYWYQQSLDQGLQFLIQYYNGEERAKGNILERFSAQQFPDLHSELNLSSLELGDSALYFCASSRERGLVGELFFGEGSRLTVL.

This clonotype has at least ten counts. The genes are TRBV20-1 and TRBJ2-1; 12 bases agree with TRBD1. This CDR3 region has 20 residues. Unmatched junction bases numbered 13, after V lost 1 base and J lost 0 bases. CDR1 and CDR2 (germline): DFQATT, SNEGSKA (reference sequence). CDR3 loop: CSARGRGQGAPRSSYNEQFF. The CDR3 DNA follows: TGCAGTGCTAGAGGTAGGGGACAGGGGGCTCCTCGGAGCTCCTACAATGAGCAGTTCTTC.

This clonotype was observed a few times. The chain uses TRBV7-9 and TRBJ1-2; D is perhaps TRBD1 (6 bases). The CDR3 runs to 15 residues. The V gene lost 3 bases and the J gene lost 8 bases, with 19 bases spanning the gap. The germline gives CDR1 SEHNR, CDR2 FQNEAQ (reference sequence). CDR3 DNA: TGTGCCAGCAGCTTTGCGACCCCAGGGGTGAAGGGCTACACCTTC. This gives the protein CASSFATPGVKGYTF.

This clonotype was recorded a few times. This chain uses TRBV27 with TRBJ2-3; D gene uncertain. From germline, CDR1 is MNHEY and CDR2 SMNVEV (reference sequence). The CDR3 totals 13 residues. V gave up 5 bases and J gave up 1 base, with 7 bases separating them. The CDR3 protein is CASSKRRTDTQYF. The DNA of the CDR3 is TGTGCCAGCAGTAAGAGGCGCACAGATACGCAGTATTTT.

This clonotype was seen a few times. This chain connects TRBV24-1 to TRBJ2-2; D not certain. Per the germline V gene, CDR1 is KGHDR and CDR2 is SFDVKD. V lost 9 bases, J lost 7 bases, and 14 bases lay in between. The CDR3 is made up of 13 amino acids. The CDR3 loop reads CATGLLSDGELFF. The CDR3 region has the DNA TGTGCCACCGGCTTACTCAGCGACGGGGAGCTGTTTTTT.

This clonotype was picked up a small number of times. The chain uses TRBV20-1 and TRBJ2-7, with 7 bases lining up with TRBD1. Losses at the gene ends were 5 bases for V and 0 bases for J; bases not matched to a gene: 10. Per germline, CDR1 DFQATT and CDR2 SNEGSKA (reference sequence). The CDR3 consists of 15 residues. The CDR3 DNA is TGCAGTGCTGAGGACGGGACAGACTCCTCCTACGAGCAGTACTTC. This gives the protein CSAEDGTDSSYEQYF.

There are a few counts of this clonotype. The rearrangement uses TRBV5-6 and TRBJ1-2; no clear D. The germline V and J ends were trimmed by 3 bases and 1 base, with 19 bases remaining between them. This CDR3 has 17 residues. Germline loops: CDR1 SGHDT, CDR2 YYEEEE. CDR3 bases: TGTGCCAGCAGCTCTTTACTCACCTCTTATCTTAACTATGGCTACACCTTC. Its translation is CASSSLLTSYLNYGYTF.

The chain has TRBV28 and TRBJ2-7, with TRBD2 matching 11 bases. Germline V gene lookup returns CDR1 MDHEN and CDR2 SYDVKM. The CDR3 is 14 amino acids. The V gene end was trimmed by 4 bases and the J gene end by 2 bases; junction bases not matched to a gene: 1. The CDR3 sequence: CASSSGLAAYEQYF. CDR3 nucleotide sequence: TGTGCCAGCAGTTCGGGACTAGCGGCCTACGAGCAGTACTTC.

This chain uses TRBV6-1 with TRBJ2-7; a possible D gene is TRBD1 (5 bases). CDR1 is MNHNS and CDR2 is SASEGT in the germline V gene. The CDR3 extends over 13 amino acids. V lost 7 bases, J lost 2 bases, and 12 bases lay in between. The CDR3 nucleotides are TGTGCCAGCATAGCCCCGGACACCTACGAGCAGTACTTC. It specifies CASIAPDTYEQYF.

This clonotype came up once. Germline is not matched at one junction end, which may reflect a read error. V and J are TRBV6-1 and TRBJ1-5; 7 bases match TRBD1. The CDR3 is made up of 15 amino acids. The germline CDR1 and CDR2 sequences are MNHNS and SASEGT. CDR3 nucleotide sequence: TGTGCCAGCAGTACCCGGACAGGCAGCAGTCAGCCCCAGCATTTT. It specifies CASSTRTGSSQPQHF.

The CDR3 loop is CSVDLSGSTEAFF. CDR3 nucleotides: TGCAGCGTTGATTTATCAGGAAGCACTGAAGCTTTCTTT. This rearrangement joins TRBV29-1 to TRBJ1-1; D unclear. Germline-derived CDR1 and CDR2 are SQVTM and ANQGSEA. This CDR3 has 13 residues. V was trimmed by 3 bases and J by 4 bases, leaving 12 bases between them.

This clonotype was seen many times. The chain combines TRBV20-1 with TRBJ2-1; TRBD2 matches 12 bases. V gave up 3 bases and J gave up 2 bases; unmatched junction bases: 8. The CDR3 runs to 17 residues. Germline values: CDR1 DFQATT, CDR2 SNEGSKA (reference sequence). CDR3 loop: CSARPGLAGSPYNEQFF. The CDR3 nucleotides are TGCAGTGCTAGGCCGGGACTAGCGGGCAGCCCCTACAATGAGCAGTTCTTC.